Shown below are 21 T cell receptor beta chains from a single sample sequenced in a study of blood T cell repertoires in COVID-19. TCRdb's table, derived via immunoSEQ multiplex PCR, lists solely in-frame clones and lacks some. Here the sample spans hundreds of thousands of clones, approximately 87% being singletons. What was sequenced was PBMCs or T cells enriched from blood (not recorded which). These receptors all come from a man aged 35 to 55 in a cohort exposed to, infected with or recovered from COVID-19 (not recorded which).

This chain uses TRBV28 with TRBJ2-7; 7 bases are a match to TRBD2. There are 16 residues in the CDR3. Per the germline V gene, CDR1 is MDHEN and CDR2 is SYDVKM. V shed 3 bases and J 4 bases; nucleotides not matched to a gene: 12. The CDR3 DNA sequence: TGTGCCAGCAGTTTGACCCTGTCTAGCGGAAGTTACGAGCAGTACTTC. Protein sequence: CASSLTLSSGSYEQYF.

CDR3 residues: CAWAGGTYEQYF. In DNA, the CDR3 is TGTGCCTGGGCGGGAGGAACATACGAGCAGTACTTC. The V gene is TRBV30, the J gene TRBJ2-7, with 8 positions matching TRBD2. V shed 5 bases, J shed 4 bases, and the junction held 4 bases outside the gene matches. Looked up from germline, CDR1 is GTSNPN and CDR2 is SVGIG (reference sequence). The CDR3 covers 12 residues.

With regard to this clone: The sample holds other DNA sequences that translate to the same CDR3. J is TRBJ2-2 and V is TRBV5-1; 7 nucleotides align to TRBD1. Unmatched junction bases numbered 2, after V lost 0 bases and J lost 6 bases. The germline V gene encodes CDR1 SGHRS and CDR2 YFSETQ. This CDR3 spans 14 amino acids. The CDR3 here is CASSLDRGAGELFF. The CDR3 nucleotides are TGCGCCAGCAGCTTGGACAGGGGTGCCGGGGAGCTGTTTTTT.

The J gene is TRBJ1-2, the V gene TRBV27, with a possible D match to TRBD1 (6 bases). The CDR3 sequence is 15 residues long. Germline V gene sequence: CDR1 MNHEY, CDR2 SMNVEV (reference sequence). Trimming shortened V by 0 bases and J by 4 bases, and 12 bases separated the two germline ends. CDR3 bases: TGTGCCAGCAGTTTATCAACAGGGTTTGGCTATGGCTACACCTTC. Translated: CASSLSTGFGYGYTF.

This clone showed up just once. The chain is built from TRBV18 and TRBJ2-3; D possibly corresponds to TRBD1 (6 bases). The CDR3 is 15 residues long. CDR1 is KGHSH and CDR2 is LQKENI in the germline V gene. V was trimmed by 3 bases and J by 2 bases, leaving 12 bases between them. CDR3 amino acids: CASSPSTGYTDTQYF. The DNA for the CDR3 is TGTGCCAGCTCACCCTCGACAGGTTACACAGATACGCAGTATTTT.

The J gene is TRBJ2-1, the V gene TRBV9; the match to TRBD2 covers 11 bases. This CDR3 is built from 17 residues. With V trimmed by 3 bases and J by 0 bases, 5 bases remained unmatched. The germline gives CDR1 SGDLS, CDR2 YYNGEE. The CDR3 nucleotides are TGTGCCAGCAGCGCCGGGACTAGCGGAAACTCCTACAATGAGCAGTTCTTC. As protein: CASSAGTSGNSYNEQFF.

This clone was picked up one time. V gene TRBV19 combines with J gene TRBJ1-1; D is undetermined. Germline V lookup: CDR1 LNHDA, CDR2 SQIVND (reference sequence). The CDR3 is 14 amino acids. Trimming took off 3 bases at V and 1 base at J, with 9 bases between the two ends. The CDR3 region has the DNA TGTGCCAGTAGTATCTTGCCGAGGAACACTGAAGCTTTCTTT. Amino acid sequence: CASSILPRNTEAFF.

This clone was detected a few times. V usage is TRBV4-1 and J usage is TRBJ2-2; 12 bases line up with TRBD2. CDR3 length: 19 residues. With 0 bases clipped from V and 5 bases from J, the junction kept 10 bases outside the gene matches. The V gene's germline CDR1 is MGHRA and CDR2 YSYEKL. The CDR3 DNA is TGCGCCAGCAGCCAAGACCTGATGACTAGCGGGGGAAGAACCGGGGAGCTGTTTTTT. Residues: CASSQDLMTSGGRTGELFF.

This clone was seen once. The chain combines TRBV3-1 (or the pseudogene TRBV3-2) with TRBJ2-1; D might be TRBD2 (6 bases). Germline-derived CDR1 and CDR2 are LGHDT and YNNKEL (reference sequence). V lost 1 base and J lost 8, with 12 bases in between. The CDR3 loop spans 14 amino acids. The CDR3 DNA follows: TGTGCCAGCAGCCAAGCTCTAGCGAAGGATGAGCAGTTCTTC. Encoded protein: CASSQALAKDEQFF.

The chain links TRBV3-1 (or the pseudogene TRBV3-2) to TRBJ2-7; possible D gene TRBD1, 6 bases. Germline V gene sequence: CDR1 LGHDT, CDR2 YNNKEL (reference sequence). CDR3 length: 15 amino acids. V lost 7 bases to trimming and J lost 6 bases, with 22 bases between them. This CDR3 reads CASNNRAGASREQYF. The DNA for the CDR3 is TGTGCCAGCAACAACAGAGCAGGGGCCTCCCGCGAGCAGTACTTC.

The chain carries TRBV18 and TRBJ1-1; D gene ambiguous. The CDR3 covers 13 residues. Trimming shortened V by 2 bases and J by 4 bases, and 8 bases separated the two germline ends. Germline V lookup: CDR1 KGHSH, CDR2 LQKENI. The CDR3 spells CASSPGQATEAFF. The CDR3 coding sequence is TGTGCCAGCTCACCAGGGCAGGCCACTGAAGCTTTCTTT.

The chain has TRBV5-6 and TRBJ2-3; TRBD2 matches 7 bases. J lost 8 bases, V lost 4 bases, and 13 bases had no gene match. The length of the CDR3 is 15 residues. The germline CDR1 and CDR2 sequences are SGHDT and YYEEEE. In DNA, the CDR3 is TGTGCCAGCAGCCCCTCGACGGGGGGTCGGAGTACGCAGTATTTT. It codes for CASSPSTGGRSTQYF.

Only a few counts were recorded for this clone. The chain carries TRBV11-2 and TRBJ1-1, with D possibly TRBD1 on 5 matching bases. Germline V gives CDR1 SGHAT, CDR2 FQNNGV. V lost 5 bases and J lost 3, with 13 bases in between. The CDR3 is 14 amino acids. CDR3 residues: CASSQRGGDTEAFF. The CDR3 DNA sequence: TGTGCCAGCAGCCAAAGGGGAGGGGACACTGAAGCTTTCTTT. Full variable domain (missing parts from reference TRBV11-2 and TRBJ1-1): EAGVAQSPRYKIIEKRQSVAFWCNPISGHATLYWYQQILGQGPKLLIQFQNNGVVDDSQLPKDRFSAERLKGVDSTLKIQPAKLEDSAVYLCASSQRGGDTEAFFGQGTRLTVV.

V and J are TRBV30 and TRBJ2-7, with TRBD1 matching over 9 bases. Germline V gene data show CDR1 as GTSNPN and CDR2 as SVGIG (reference sequence). The V and J ends lost 3 bases and 1 base, in that order; junction bases with no gene match: 4. CDR3 length equals 14 residues. CDR3 sequence reads: CAWRRDRASYEQYF. CDR3 nucleotide sequence: TGTGCCTGGAGGCGGGACAGGGCTTCCTACGAGCAGTACTTC. The entire variable domain, with the rest obtained from reference TRBV30 and TRBJ2-7, is as follows: SQTIHQWPATLVQPVGSPLSLECTVEGTSNPNLYWYRQAAGRGLQLLFYSVGIGQISSEVPQNLSASRPQDRQFILSSKKLLLSDSGFYLCAWRRDRASYEQYFGPGTRLTVT.

The chain combines TRBV3-1 (or the pseudogene TRBV3-2) with TRBJ1-3; maybe TRBD1 (5 bases). Per the germline V gene, CDR1 is LGHDT and CDR2 is YNNKEL (reference sequence). The CDR3 spans 12 residues. V dropped 3 bases and J dropped 6 bases, with 6 bases sitting between them. CDR3: CASSHRENTIYF. Written as DNA, the CDR3 is TGTGCCAGCAGCCACAGGGAAAACACCATATATTTT.

The CDR3 is CASSPRGQGVTDTQYF. The CDR3 DNA is TGTGCCAGCAGCCCACGGGGACAGGGGGTGACAGATACGCAGTATTTT. The chain combines TRBV7-9 with TRBJ2-3; 11 bases align to TRBD1. CDR1 and CDR2 from the germline V gene are SEHNR and FQNEAQ (reference sequence). V shed 5 bases, J shed 3 bases, and the junction held 7 bases outside the gene matches. The CDR3 length is 16 residues.

The V call is TRBV6-5, the J call TRBJ1-2, with D unresolved. V lost 5 bases and J lost 0, with 13 bases in between. This CDR3 region has 15 residues. Germline loops: CDR1 MNHEY, CDR2 SVGAGI. The CDR3, as DNA: TGTGCCAGCAGTACGGGAATTACCTCTAACTATGGCTACACCTTC. Translated: CASSTGITSNYGYTF.

The chain joins TRBV10-3 to TRBJ2-7, with TRBD2 as a possible D gene (5 bases). This CDR3 has 14 residues. Trimming removed 11 bases at V and 0 bases at J, with 17 bases between. In germline, CDR1 is ENHRY, CDR2 SYGVKD. CDR3 amino acids: CAVNRELISYEQYF. The CDR3 coding sequence is TGTGCCGTCAACCGGGAACTAATCTCCTACGAGCAGTACTTC.

In this sample, this clone turned up once. The rearrangement uses TRBV18 and TRBJ2-1, with D possibly matching TRBD2 (5 bases). With 0 bases removed from V and 4 bases from J, the gap between germline ends came to 7 bases. Germline V gives CDR1 KGHSH, CDR2 LQKENI. The CDR3 spans 14 residues. The DNA of the CDR3 is TGTGCCAGCTCACCACCGGGAGAGTACAATGAGCAGTTCTTC. Residues: CASSPPGEYNEQFF.

The V gene is TRBV23-1, the J gene TRBJ2-5, with no clear D. TRBV23-1 is designated an ORF whose function remains uncertain. V was cut by 5 bases and J by 1 base, with 11 bases left in between. The CDR3 spans 14 residues. CDR3 sequence: CASSETHVQETQYF. The CDR3 DNA sequence: TGCGCCAGCAGTGAGACACATGTCCAAGAGACCCAGTACTTC.

The chain has TRBV12-5 and TRBJ1-1; TRBD1 agrees at 10 bases. The CDR3 covers 15 residues. The J segment lost 2 bases and the V segment lost 5 bases, leaving 5 bases of the junction unmatched. The germline V gene has CDR1 LGHNT and CDR2 FRNRAP. As DNA, the CDR3 is TGTGCTAGTGGTAAAGGGACAGGGGCTAACACTGAAGCTTTCTTT. Protein product: CASGKGTGANTEAFF.